Listed below are T cell receptor beta chains from one sample, sequenced in a study. MiXCR, run by TCRdb on the RT-PCR reads, gives a single entry per CDR3 protein. The sample holds more than 600,000 distinct CDR3 sequences, around 14% seen once. The specimen was memory CD4+ T cells from blood. Receptors were obtained from a female donor in good health, serving as a healthy control. CDR3s include the opening cysteine and the closing phenylalanine or tryptophan. The D gene is left open where the match is weak. Size tells how often a clone was seen (once, few, many) or the class of an expanded clone, and some rows leave it out.

TRBV5-6	TRBJ1-2	-	many	TGTGCCAGCAGCTTATACAGGGGCTACACCTTC	CASSLYRGYTF
TRBV10-3	TRBJ1-2	-	many	TGTGCCATCAGTGGGCACTACTCTGGCTACACCTTC	CAISGHYSGYTF
TRBV10-3	TRBJ1-2	-	-	TGTGCCATCGCGACAATTAACTATGGCTACACCTTC	CAIATINYGYTF
TRBV6-5	TRBJ1-2	TRBD1	few	TGTGCCAGCCGGGACAGGGGAGATGGGCGCTACACCTTC	CASRDRGDGRYTF
TRBV4-2	TRBJ2-2	TRBD2	-	TGTGCCAGCAGCCAAGGAAGCGGGACTGCCGGGGAGCTGTTTTTT	CASSQGSGTAGELFF
TRBV4-3	TRBJ1-6	-	few	TGCGCCAGCAGCCAAGATAGAGCCCTAGTCTATGCAGGGGCTGAAAATTCACCCCTCCACTTT	CASSQDRALVYAGAENSPLHF
TRBV7-2	TRBJ2-5	-	many	TGTGCCAGCACGGGAAAGCGGGCTTTCCAAGAGACCCAGTACTTC	CASTGKRAFQETQYF
TRBV3-1	TRBJ1-6	-	-	TGTGCCAGCAGCCAAGCCCCCGGGGGCGGAGGATCACCCCTCCACTTT	CASSQAPGGGGSPLHF
TRBV7-9	TRBJ1-2	TRBD1	-	TGTGCCAGCAGACCCACCCGAACAGGGGGAAAGGGTATACCCTTC	CASRPTRTGGKGIPF
TRBV27	TRBJ1-5	-	few	TGTGCCAGCAGTTTCCCTCCCGGTATGGGGACGAGCAATCAGCCCCAGCATTTT	CASSFPPGMGTSNQPQHF
TRBV24-1	TRBJ2-4	-	-	TGTGCCACCAGTGATACACAGAGGTCCATTCAGTACTTC	CATSDTQRSIQYF
TRBV11-2	TRBJ1-1	-	few	TGTGCCAGCAGCCCTGCCACTGAAGCTTTCTTT	CASSPATEAFF
TRBV9	TRBJ2-3	-	few	TGTGCCAGCAGCCCCCGCGAGGGGAGGGGGACAGATACGCAGTATTTT	CASSPREGRGTDTQYF
TRBV24-1	TRBJ2-1	TRBD2	-	TGTGCCACCGCAATTTCAGTGACTAGCGGGAACAATGAGCAGTTCTTC	CATAISVTSGNNEQFF
TRBV7-2	TRBJ2-3	-	many	TGTGCCAGCAGCCTTAGCAGCGCTAGCACAGATACGCAGTATTTT	CASSLSSASTDTQYF
TRBV5-1	TRBJ2-7	-	-	TGCGCCACACCACTCCACGAGCAGTACTTC	CATPLHEQYF
TRBV10-3	TRBJ2-7	-	many	TGTGCCATCAGTGAGTCGCAACAGGCTGCCGAGCAGTACTTC	CAISESQQAAEQYF
TRBV12-3/TRBV12-4	TRBJ1-5	-	-	TGTGCCAGCAGTTTACCAAACAGGGACTCTCGCAATCAGCCCCAGCATTTT	CASSLPNRDSRNQPQHF
TRBV29-1	TRBJ1-4	-	many	TGCAGCGTTTCAGAAGGGGATGAAAAACTGTTTTTT	CSVSEGDEKLFF
TRBV20-1	TRBJ1-1	-	-	TGCAGTGCAGAGACCGGACGGGGGTTTGAAGCTTTCTTT	CSAETGRGFEAFF
TRBV6-5	TRBJ1-1	-	few	TGTGCCAGCAGTTACGCTGCCGTGAACACTGAAGCTTTCTTT	CASSYAAVNTEAFF
TRBV28	TRBJ1-2	-	-	TGTGCCAGCAGAAGTCCTCCCTCCTATGGCTACACCTTC	CASRSPPSYGYTF
TRBV18	TRBJ1-1	-	-	TGTGCCAGCTCACCTACAGAGGGGGACACTGAAGCTTTCTTT	CASSPTEGDTEAFF
TRBV27	TRBJ2-7	-	many	TGTGCCAGCAGTTTATGGGGGGTATCGGACGAGCAGTACTTC	CASSLWGVSDEQYF
TRBV20-1	TRBJ2-3	TRBD2	few	TGCAGTGCGACGGTAGCGGGAGGAATCACAGATACGCAGTATTTT	CSATVAGGITDTQYF
TRBV2	TRBJ1-3	-	-	TGTGCCAGCAGTGTGAGTCGGGGTGGAAACACCATATATTTT	CASSVSRGGNTIYF
TRBV29-1	TRBJ1-2	-	many	TGCAGCGTTGAAGGCCTGGGGGCTCTGGGCTACACCTTC	CSVEGLGALGYTF
TRBV4-3	TRBJ2-1	-	-	TGCGCCAGCAGCCAAGAGGGGCGGGGTACCTATACAGACAATGAGCAGTTCTTC	CASSQEGRGTYTDNEQFF
TRBV18	TRBJ2-1	-	few	TGTGCCAGCTCACCGGGGGGAGTGGAGTTCTTC	CASSPGGVEFF
TRBV20-1	TRBJ2-5	-	-	TGCAGTGCTAGACCACGACAGACCCTACAAGAGACCCAGTACTTC	CSARPRQTLQETQYF
TRBV12-3/TRBV12-4	TRBJ1-1	-	many	TGTGCCAGCAGTTTATTGGAGACATCAGTCTTGAACACTGAAGCTTTCTTT	CASSLLETSVLNTEAFF
TRBV12-3/TRBV12-4	TRBJ1-4	TRBD1	many	TGTGCCAGCAGAGGGGGCCCAGGGGACGAAAAACTGTTTTTT	CASRGGPGDEKLFF
TRBV10-3	TRBJ2-3	TRBD2	once	TGTGCCATCATGTCTAGCGGGACGGATGAGCAGTATTTT	CAIMSSGTDEQYF
TRBV5-1	TRBJ2-7	-	many	TGCGCCAGCACCTCCCAGGCAGGGATTGACGAGCAGTACTTC	CASTSQAGIDEQYF
TRBV4-1	TRBJ2-3	-	few	TGCGCCAGCAGCCGCCTGGGAGCAGCGTCCGATACGCAGTATTTT	CASSRLGAASDTQYF
TRBV7-9	TRBJ1-5	-	few	TGTGCCAGCAGCTTTGGGACACTCAATAGCAATCAGCCCCAGCATTTT	CASSFGTLNSNQPQHF
TRBV24-1	TRBJ2-7	-	many	TGTGCCACCAGTAGCAAGTGGGGCGAGCAGTACTTC	CATSSKWGEQYF
TRBV15	TRBJ1-1	-	few	TGTGCCACCAGCAGAGGAGGAGGGCCGAGCACTGAAGCTTTCTTT	CATSRGGGPSTEAFF
TRBV7-8	TRBJ2-7	-	-	TGTGCCAGCAGCTTAGTTCAGGACGGAGAGCAGTACTTC	CASSLVQDGEQYF
TRBV25-1	TRBJ1-1	TRBD1	-	TGTGCCAGCAAACCTGGAGGGGGCGAAGCTTTCTTT	CASKPGGGEAFF
TRBV6-5	TRBJ1-2	-	-	TGTGCCAGCAGTTACTCAGAAAGCAGGGATGGCTACACCTTC	CASSYSESRDGYTF
TRBV5-1	TRBJ1-1	TRBD1	-	TGCGCCAGCAGCTTGCCAGGGGGCAACACTGAAGCTTTCTTT	CASSLPGGNTEAFF
TRBV29-1	TRBJ2-5	-	many	TGCAGCGTTGATTACTCCGCCGGGGCCCAGTACTTC	CSVDYSAGAQYF
TRBV28	TRBJ1-1	-	-	TGTGCCAGCAGTTTAACCCCAGTGACCTCCGCCGGGGCCGGTGAAGCTTTCTTT	CASSLTPVTSAGAGEAFF
TRBV7-2	TRBJ2-2	TRBD1	few	TGTGCCAGCAGAGCGTCTTCTCGACAGGGGGCAACCGGGGAGCTGTTTTTT	CASRASSRQGATGELFF
TRBV27	TRBJ2-1	TRBD2	few	TGTGCCAGCAGTTTATTCTACGGGGGAGGGTCCTACAATGAGCAGTTCTTC	CASSLFYGGGSYNEQFF
TRBV12-3/TRBV12-4	TRBJ2-7	-	many	TGTGCCAGCAGCCTCGACACCCAGCCTTACGAGCAGTACTTC	CASSLDTQPYEQYF
TRBV6-5	TRBJ2-3	TRBD1	many	TGTGCCAGCAGTTACAAAACAGGGGCGGATACGCAGTATTTT	CASSYKTGADTQYF
TRBV10-2	TRBJ2-1	TRBD2	many	TGCGCCAGCAGGAGGCGGGAGAGCAATGAGCAGTTCTTC	CASRRRESNEQFF
TRBV7-3	TRBJ1-6	-	few	TGTGCCAGCAGCTTAAATTCAGTTAATTCACCCCTCCACTTT	CASSLNSVNSPLHF
TRBV5-1	TRBJ2-2	-	many	TGCGCCAGCAGGCTGAGTGTGGGCACCGGGGAGCTGTTTTTT	CASRLSVGTGELFF
TRBV24-1	TRBJ1-5	TRBD1	-	TGTGCCACCAGTGGGATGGGACAGGGAAGCCTCAATCAGCCCCAGCATTTT	CATSGMGQGSLNQPQHF
TRBV3-2	TRBJ2-3	-	-	TGTGCCAGCAGCCAAGAACGCGCGGGAGAGGATACGCAGTATTTT	CASSQERAGEDTQYF
TRBV20-1	TRBJ2-5	TRBD2	-	TGCAGTGCCCTAGCGGGAGAGGTGGGGGAGACCCAGTACTTC	CSALAGEVGETQYF
TRBV20-1	TRBJ2-7	-	-	TGCAGTGCATGGGAGGGGGGTTCCTACGAGCAGTACTTC	CSAWEGGSYEQYF
TRBV12-3/TRBV12-4	TRBJ1-5	-	many	TGTGCCAGCAGCTTGGGTCAGCCCCAGCATTTT	CASSLGQPQHF
TRBV12-3/TRBV12-4	TRBJ2-1	-	many	TGTGCCAGCAGTTTAACCCCCCCGGAGGGGCCCCTCTACAATGAGCAGTTCTTC	CASSLTPPEGPLYNEQFF
TRBV20-1	TRBJ1-5	TRBD1	many	TGCAGTGCTAGGACGGGACAGGGAGTCGGTCAGCCCCAGCATTTT	CSARTGQGVGQPQHF
TRBV4-1	TRBJ2-3	-	many	TGCGCCAGCAGCCAAGTTACAGGAGAGAGCACAGATACGCAGTATTTT	CASSQVTGESTDTQYF